One sample yielded the 26 T cell receptor beta chains listed below, sequenced in a study of early T cells in non-severe SARS-CoV-2 infection. TCRdb recomputed calls from the 5' RACE reads with MiXCR, one row per CDR3 protein. The profile shows some 48,000 distinct CDR3 sequences, 13% of them singletons. The sample taken for sequencing was whole blood. All receptors come from an adult who was a healthcare worker with PCR-confirmed SARS-CoV-2 infection or an uninfected control (not recorded which).

This clonotype was recorded at least ten times. The genes are TRBV7-6 and TRBJ2-2; 9 nucleotides match TRBD2. The CDR3 is 15 amino acids. V was pared by 6 bases and J by 1 base, with 3 bases of the junction left unmatched. Germline lookup yields CDR1 SGHVS and CDR2 FNYEAQ. The CDR3 loop reads CASSPSGVNTGELFF. For the CDR3, the DNA is TGTGCCAGCAGTCCTAGCGGGGTGAACACCGGGGAGCTGTTTTTT. Complete variable domain (other parts from reference TRBV7-6 and TRBJ2-2): GAGVSQSPRYKVTKRGQDVALRCDPISGHVSLYWYRQALGQGPEFLTYFNYEAQQDKSGLPNDRFSAERPEGSISTLTIQRTEQRDSAMYRCASSPSGVNTGELFFGEGSRLTVL.

This clonotype was seen ten or more times. V and J are TRBV6-4 and TRBJ2-1, with TRBD1 matching 9 bases. Germline V lookup: CDR1 MRHNA, CDR2 SNTAGT. This CDR3 comprises 15 residues. V lost 6 bases to trimming and J lost 3 bases; unmatched junction nucleotides: 6. The CDR3 protein is CASSAVTGGYNEQFF. The CDR3 DNA is TGTGCCAGCAGCGCCGTGACAGGGGGCTACAATGAGCAGTTCTTC.

This clonotype has at least ten counts. The genes are TRBV29-1 and TRBJ1-1, with 9 nucleotides matching TRBD1. CDR3 length: 12 amino acids. The V and J ends lost 7 bases and 6 bases, in that order; junction bases with no gene match: 6. Germline V gives CDR1 SQVTM, CDR2 ANQGSEA. The DNA of the CDR3 is TGCAGCGGCGACAGGGGGAGGCCTGAAGCTTTCTTT. This encodes CSGDRGRPEAFF.

This clonotype has at least ten counts. This rearrangement joins TRBV29-1 to TRBJ1-1; 12 bases map to TRBD1. The germline V gene has CDR1 SQVTM and CDR2 ANQGSEA. There are 16 residues in the CDR3. Trimming cost V 5 bases and J 5 bases; bases outside gene matches: 12. The CDR3 loop reads CSVPTGTGGLRTEAFF. CDR3 in DNA: TGCAGCGTTCCAACCGGGACAGGGGGCCTTAGGACTGAAGCTTTCTTT.

V and J are TRBV12-5 and TRBJ2-3, with a possible D match to TRBD2 (6 bases). The CDR3 loop spans 15 amino acids. Germline V gene data show CDR1 as LGHNT and CDR2 as FRNRAP. Trimming stripped 3 bases from V and 3 bases from J, with 13 bases between. CDR3 sequence: CASGLRRGRTDTQYF. CDR3 coding DNA: TGTGCTAGTGGTTTAAGGCGGGGCAGGACAGATACGCAGTATTTT.

The chain recombines TRBV4-1 with TRBJ2-5; a weak D match, TRBD1 (5 bases). Germline V gene lookup returns CDR1 MGHRA and CDR2 YSYEKL. The CDR3 spans 15 residues. V lost 4 bases and J 3 bases, leaving 15 bases between the germline ends. DNA for the CDR3: TGCGCCAGCAGCCCCTGGGGCCAAGAGGAAGAGACCCAGTACTTC. It yields the protein CASSPWGQEEETQYF.

This clonotype was counted between two and nine times. The chain combines TRBV13 with TRBJ2-5; D is unclear. Germline-derived CDR1 and CDR2 are PRHDT and FYEKMQ (reference sequence). CDR3 length equals 11 residues. V was clipped by 5 bases and J by 3 bases, with 4 bases between them. The CDR3 loop is CASSEEETQYF. The CDR3 coding sequence is TGTGCCAGCAGCGAGGAAGAGACCCAGTACTTC.

The sample holds many counts of this clonotype. The chain employs TRBV5-1 and TRBJ2-3; no clear D. This CDR3 has 14 amino acids. Per the germline V gene, CDR1 is SGHRS and CDR2 is YFSETQ. V shed 4 bases and J shed 2 bases, with 11 bases lying between them. CDR3 sequence reads: CASSPKPPTDTQYF. CDR3 nucleotides: TGCGCCAGCAGCCCCAAGCCTCCCACAGATACGCAGTATTTT.

This clonotype was recorded many times. One junction end does not reproduce the germline sequence, and a read error may be involved. CDR3 sequence: CSPREARARSNQPQHF. CDR3 sequence (DNA): TGCAGTCCTAGAGAGGCTCGGGCGAGGAGCAATCAGCCCCAGCATTTT. The chain couples TRBV20-1 to TRBJ1-5; no reliable D call. The CDR3 is 16 amino acids. The germline CDR1 and CDR2 sequences are DFQATT and SNEGSKA (reference sequence).

At least ten counts were recorded for this clonotype. The chain uses TRBV11-2 and TRBJ2-3, with unresolved D. This CDR3 spans 13 amino acids. Germline values: CDR1 SGHAT, CDR2 FQNNGV. V was trimmed by 0 bases and J by 2 bases, leaving 3 bases between them. CDR3 sequence: CASSLDLTDTQYF. CDR3 in DNA: TGTGCCAGCAGCTTAGATCTCACAGATACGCAGTATTTT.

The V gene is TRBV11-2, the J gene TRBJ1-1; no reliable D call. Germline V lookup: CDR1 SGHAT, CDR2 FQNNGV. The CDR3 is made up of 15 amino acids. V dropped 4 bases and J dropped 6 bases, with 18 bases sitting between them. CDR3 in DNA: TGTGCCAGCAGCTCCATCATTGGCGGCGGCGCTGAAGCTTTCTTT. Translating gives CASSSIIGGGAEAFF.

At least ten counts were recorded for this clonotype. The rearrangement links TRBV25-1 to TRBJ2-5; D unresolved. Germline V gene sequence: CDR1 MGHDK, CDR2 SYGVNS. CDR3 length equals 13 residues. The germline V and J ends were trimmed by 7 bases and 5 bases, with 14 bases remaining between them. CDR3 sequence (DNA): TGTGCCAGCATGGGTGCTTTGCGGGAGACCCAGTACTTC. This translates into CASMGALRETQYF.

This clonotype was counted many times. The rearrangement uses TRBV15 and TRBJ2-3; TRBD2 matches at 9 bases. CDR1 and CDR2 (germline): LNHNV, YYDKDF (reference sequence). The junction had 8 bases not matched to a gene; V was cut back by 0 bases and J by 1 base. CDR3 length: 18 residues. DNA for the CDR3: TGTGCCACCAGCAGAGATCTGGTAGCGGGAGTTGGCACAGATACGCAGTATTTT. Its protein product is CATSRDLVAGVGTDTQYF.

V gene TRBV7-9 combines with J gene TRBJ2-1; D is perhaps TRBD1 or TRBD2 (6 bases each). V lost 0 bases and J lost 3, with 18 bases in between. This CDR3 is built from 18 residues. Germline CDR1 and CDR2: SEHNR and FQNEAQ (reference sequence). The CDR3 DNA is TGTGCCAGCAGCTTAGCGGGAGGACAGTCCCGAGGCTACAATGAGCAGTTCTTC. It yields the protein CASSLAGGQSRGYNEQFF.

This clonotype was recorded many times. This sequence joins TRBV7-2 and TRBJ2-3; D is uncertain. The CDR3 sequence is 16 residues long. CDR1 SGHTA and CDR2 FQGNSA come from the germline V gene. V lost 1 base to trimming and J lost 6 bases, with 17 bases between them. The CDR3 coding sequence is TGTGCCAGCAGCTTAGTGATCGCCTCGCTCGGGGATACGCAGTATTTT. It yields the protein CASSLVIASLGDTQYF.

This clonotype was picked up many times. The chain uses TRBV12-3 or TRBV12-4 and TRBJ2-7, with 10 bases aligning to TRBD1. The V and J ends lost 8 bases and 4 bases, in that order; junction bases with no gene match: 14. The CDR3 is 16 residues long. The CDR3 DNA follows: TGTGCCAGCGCTGGGACAGGGGAAAAGTTGGTATACGAGCAGTACTTC. It translates to CASAGTGEKLVYEQYF.

The chain's CDR3 is CASSQASDTDTQYF. The CDR3 nucleotides read TGCGCCAGCAGCCAAGCATCAGACACAGATACGCAGTATTTT. The chain employs TRBV4-1 and TRBJ2-3; no clear D. CDR3 length: 14 amino acids. Between the trimmed V and J ends, which lost 1 base and 2 bases, there was a span of 7 bases. Germline CDR1 reads MGHRA; CDR2 reads YSYEKL.

The chain joins TRBV9 to TRBJ2-7, with 9 positions matching TRBD1. Trimming at V came to 0 bases and at J to 7 bases, leaving 5 bases not matched to a gene. CDR1 SGDLS and CDR2 YYNGEE come from the germline V gene. CDR3 length equals 14 residues. The CDR3 DNA reads as TGTGCCAGCAGCGTAGAGGGACAGGGTGAGGAGCAGTACTTC. Translation gives CASSVEGQGEEQYF.

This clonotype was observed a few times. V is TRBV20-1 and J is TRBJ2-7; D may be TRBD1 or TRBD2 (6 bases each). This CDR3 has 12 amino acids. V lost 4 bases to trimming and J lost 3 bases, with 10 bases between them. Per germline, CDR1 DFQATT and CDR2 SNEGSKA (reference sequence). CDR3 nucleotides: TGCAGTGCTAAGAGGGGGGACTACGAGCAGTACTTC. This translates into CSAKRGDYEQYF.

This clonotype showed up many times. The V gene is TRBV5-1, the J gene TRBJ2-1, with 10 positions matching TRBD2. Germline V gene lookup returns CDR1 SGHRS and CDR2 YFSETQ. V shed 1 base and J 4 bases; nucleotides not matched to a gene: 5. This CDR3 spans 16 amino acids. For the CDR3, the DNA is TGCGCCAGCAGCTTGATAACTAGCGGGACTTACAATGAGCAGTTCTTC. Translating gives CASSLITSGTYNEQFF.

This clonotype was observed many times. The chain employs TRBV29-1 and TRBJ1-1; D gene ambiguous. Looked up from germline, CDR1 is SQVTM and CDR2 is ANQGSEA. V gave up 0 bases and J gave up 4 bases, with 3 bases separating them. The CDR3 runs to 11 residues. The CDR3 nucleotides read TGCAGCGTTGAAGAGGCCACTGAAGCTTTCTTT. Translated, it gives CSVEEATEAFF. Full variable domain (rest looked up from reference TRBV29-1 and TRBJ1-1): SAVISQKPSRDICQRGTSLTIQCQVDSQVTMMFWYRQQPGQSLTLIATANQGSEATYESGFVIDKFPISRPNLTFSTLTVSNMSPEDSSIYLCSVEEATEAFFGQGTRLTVV.

CDR3 sequence (DNA): TGTGCCAGCAGCTTAGGGGCGGGCGGGGCCAACGTCCTGACTTTC. This codes for CASSLGAGGANVLTF. The genes are TRBV7-9 and TRBJ2-6; possible D gene TRBD2, 5 bases. In germline, CDR1 is SEHNR, CDR2 FQNEAQ (reference sequence). CDR3 length: 15 residues. Trimming shortened V by 1 base and J by 4 bases, and 8 bases separated the two germline ends.

In this sample, this clonotype turned up a few times. V usage is TRBV29-1 and J usage is TRBJ2-1; TRBD2 is a possible D gene (5 bases). V shed 3 bases and J shed 16 bases, with 13 bases lying between them. The CDR3 has 10 amino acids. CDR1 is SQVTM, CDR2 ANQGSEA, per germline. The CDR3 is CSVDTGVQFF. The CDR3, as DNA: TGCAGCGTTGATACCGGGGTTCAATTCTTC.

This clonotype was observed many times. The J gene is TRBJ1-1, the V gene TRBV29-1; D perhaps matches TRBD1 (5 bases). With 7 bases removed from V and 0 bases from J, the gap between germline ends came to 12 bases. Per the germline V gene, CDR1 is SQVTM and CDR2 is ANQGSEA. The length of the CDR3 is 13 residues. The CDR3 here is CSGGKGMNTEAFF. DNA for the CDR3: TGCAGCGGGGGGAAGGGTATGAACACTGAAGCTTTCTTT.

This clonotype came up many times. The rearrangement uses TRBV29-1 and TRBJ1-4, with no clear D. Germline lookup yields CDR1 SQVTM and CDR2 ANQGSEA. The CDR3 consists of 12 residues. CDR3 in DNA: TGCACCGCGGAAGGGTGGGATGAAAAACTGTTTTTT. The encoded protein is CTAEGWDEKLFF. The complete variable domain, with remaining parts taken from reference TRBV29-1 and TRBJ1-4, reads SAVISQKPSRDICQRGTSLTIQCQVDSQVTMMFWYRQQPGQSLTLIATANQGSEATYESGFVIDKFPISRPNLTFSTLTVSNMSPEDSSIYLCTAEGWDEKLFFGSGTQLSVL.

The chain has TRBV29-1 and TRBJ2-7; D not resolved. The CDR3 is 14 amino acids. Trimming removed 0 bases at V and 0 bases at J, with 9 bases between. From germline, CDR1 is SQVTM and CDR2 ANQGSEA. The DNA for the CDR3 is TGCAGCGTTGAAGAGACCGCCCGCTCCTACGAGCAGTACTTC. Translation gives CSVEETARSYEQYF.